Following are 15 T cell receptor beta chains from one sample sequenced in a study of CD8 T cells in ankylosing spondylitis (dated by TCRdb to about 2017). Receptor libraries were prepared by 5' RACE. Data came from an Illumina HiSeq 2500. In TCRdb, the public reads were trimmed at Q25 with fastp and aligned with MiXCR, with productive beta chains retained. Rows matching on CDR3 protein sequence are summarized as one entry with the most common DNA and genes. A total of 100,000 to 150,000 distinct CDR3 sequences appear in this sample, roughly 13% of them only once. The top ten clones comprise 2.5% to 3% of the sample. Sequencing used blood, either unsorted or a sorted T cell fraction (not recorded which). These receptors were obtained from a female donor with ankylosing spondylitis or in good health (not recorded which).

The table lists this clonotype with a few counts. The genes are TRBV5-1 and TRBJ2-7; TRBD2 matches 9 bases. Losses at the gene ends were 0 bases for V and 0 bases for J; bases not matched to a gene: 7. Per the germline V gene, CDR1 is SGHRS and CDR2 is YFSETQ. The CDR3 spans 17 residues. DNA of the CDR3: TGCGCCAGCAGCTTGGCAGATAGCGGGAGATTCTCCTACGAGCAGTACTTC. It codes for CASSLADSGRFSYEQYF.

The V gene is TRBV7-6, the J gene TRBJ2-1; no clear D gene. Per germline, CDR1 SGHVS and CDR2 FNYEAQ. CDR3 length equals 13 residues. The V and J ends lost 5 bases and 5 bases respectively, with 10 bases between them. The CDR3 sequence: CASSHPKDNEQFF. The CDR3 DNA sequence: TGTGCCAGCAGCCACCCTAAGGACAATGAGCAGTTCTTC.

This clonotype came up many times. V and J are TRBV7-9 and TRBJ1-6, with 9 nucleotides matching TRBD1. The CDR3 totals 15 residues. J gave up 8 bases and V 5 bases, and 7 bases lay outside the gene matches. Looked up from germline, CDR1 is SEHNR and CDR2 is FQNEAQ (reference sequence). Written as DNA, the CDR3 is TGTGCCAGCAGCCCGGGGGACAGGGTGGATTCACCCCTCCACTTT. Translating it yields CASSPGDRVDSPLHF.

This clonotype was detected only a few times. This sequence joins TRBV7-2 and TRBJ2-2; weak D call: TRBD1 (6 bases). Germline V gene sequence: CDR1 SGHTA, CDR2 FQGNSA. The CDR3 has 15 amino acids. V lost 6 bases and J lost 0, with 11 bases in between. CDR3 amino acids: CASRTGSTNTGELFF. The CDR3 bases are TGTGCCAGCAGGACAGGTTCGACGAACACCGGGGAGCTGTTTTTT.

This chain uses TRBV7-2 with TRBJ2-2, with D possibly being TRBD1 (6 bases). The CDR3 has 13 amino acids. Germline CDR1 SGHTA, CDR2 FQGNSA. Trimming took off 3 bases at V and 6 bases at J, with 8 bases between the two ends. CDR3 protein: CASSLNRAGELFF. For the CDR3, the DNA is TGTGCCAGCAGCTTGAACAGGGCCGGGGAGCTGTTTTTT.

This clonotype was seen at least ten times. The genes are TRBV3-1 and TRBJ2-5; TRBD1 agrees at 9 bases. The CDR3 spans 13 residues. J was trimmed by 1 base and V by 6 bases; bases with no gene match: 0. CDR1 and CDR2 (germline): LGHDT, YNNKEL (reference sequence). The CDR3 DNA reads as TGTGCCAGCAGGACAGGGGGCCAAGAGACCCAGTACTTC. Protein: CASRTGGQETQYF.

This clonotype was observed a few times. The chain combines TRBV5-1 with TRBJ2-2; 9 nucleotides line up with TRBD2. V lost 4 bases and J lost 1; bases outside the gene matches: 5. This CDR3 comprises 16 residues. CDR1 and CDR2 (germline): SGHRS, YFSETQ. CDR3 loop: CASSQMTSGNTGELFF. CDR3 nucleotides: TGCGCCAGCAGCCAGATGACTAGCGGGAACACCGGGGAGCTGTTTTTT. Variable domain in full (rest from reference TRBV5-1 and TRBJ2-2): KAGVTQTPRYLIKTRGQQVTLSCSPISGHRSVSWYQQTPGQGLQFLFEYFSETQRNKGNFPGRFSGRQFSNSRSEMNVSTLELGDSALYLCASSQMTSGNTGELFFGEGSRLTVL.

The chain joins TRBV27 to TRBJ2-5; tentative D call: TRBD1 (6 bases). Germline values: CDR1 MNHEY, CDR2 SMNVEV (reference sequence). CDR3 size: 14 residues. V was cut by 4 bases and J by 2 bases, with 11 bases left in between. CDR3 protein: CASSSYRVQETQYF. Written as DNA, the CDR3 is TGTGCCAGCAGTTCGTACAGGGTACAAGAGACCCAGTACTTC.

This clonotype was picked up many times. DNA for the CDR3: TGCAGTGCTCTGACAGGGCATAACTATGGCTACACCTTC. It encodes CSALTGHNYGYTF. The chain is built from TRBV20-1 and TRBJ1-2, with 7 bases aligning to TRBD1. Trimming removed 5 bases from V and 1 base from J; junction bases left unmatched: 4. CDR1 and CDR2 (germline): DFQATT, SNEGSKA (reference sequence). The CDR3 is 13 amino acids.

Ten or more counts support this clonotype. The J gene is TRBJ2-1, the V gene TRBV7-9, with D possibly TRBD2 on 6 matching bases. The CDR3 spans 16 residues. Germline CDR1 reads SEHNR; CDR2 reads FQNEAQ (reference sequence). With 2 bases removed from V and 5 bases from J, the gap between germline ends came to 16 bases. This CDR3 is CASSLISSERDNEQFF. The CDR3 DNA follows: TGTGCCAGCAGCTTAATTTCTAGCGAGCGGGACAATGAGCAGTTCTTC.

This clonotype has only a few counts. CDR3 protein: CASSYGGSNTEAFF. CDR3 bases: TGTGCCAGCAGTTACGGAGGTTCGAACACTGAAGCTTTCTTT. The chain links TRBV6-5 to TRBJ1-1, with D unclear. Germline values: CDR1 MNHEY, CDR2 SVGAGI. The CDR3 extends over 14 amino acids. Trimming shortened V by 2 bases and J by 1 base, and 8 bases separated the two germline ends.

The V gene is TRBV11-3, the J gene TRBJ2-1; tentatively, D is TRBD1 or TRBD2 (6 bases each). Germline V lookup: CDR1 SGHNT, CDR2 YENEEA. The CDR3 totals 15 residues. Trimming shortened V by 5 bases and J by 3 bases, and 14 bases separated the two germline ends. The CDR3 sequence is CASSVEGGYYNEQFF. The CDR3 region has the DNA TGTGCCAGCAGCGTGGAGGGGGGATACTACAATGAGCAGTTCTTC.

As regards this clonotype: A much larger clone lies one base from this, so it may be a read error. V and J are TRBV7-2 and TRBJ2-7; TRBD1 aligns across 8 bases. Germline assignment: CDR1 SGHTA and CDR2 FQGNSA. V was pared by 3 bases and J by 3 bases, with 4 bases of the junction left unmatched. CDR3 length equals 14 residues. CDR3 coding DNA: TGTGCCAGCAGCTTCATGACAGGGGTCTACGAGCAGTACTTC. Protein: CASSFMTGVYEQYF.

This clonotype was detected only a few times. The chain joins TRBV7-2 to TRBJ2-7, with TRBD2 as a possible D gene (6 bases). V lost 5 bases and J 3 bases, leaving 14 bases between the germline ends. Germline values: CDR1 SGHTA, CDR2 FQGNSA. This CDR3 is built from 14 residues. CDR3 amino acids: CASSKMAGSYEQYF. In DNA, the CDR3 is TGTGCCAGCAGCAAAATGGCGGGGAGCTACGAGCAGTACTTC. The full variable domain, with the rest looked up from reference TRBV7-2 and TRBJ2-7, is GAGVSQSPSNKVTEKGKDVELRCDPISGHTALYWYRQSLGQGLEFLIYFQGNSAPDKSGLPSDRFSAERTGGSVSTLTIQRTQQEDSAVYLCASSKMAGSYEQYFGPGTRLTVT.

This clonotype was recorded at least ten times. J is TRBJ2-5 and V is TRBV29-1; the D gene could be TRBD1 or TRBD2 (5 bases each). Germline V gene sequence: CDR1 SQVTM, CDR2 ANQGSEA. Trimming stripped 4 bases from V and 4 bases from J, with 10 bases between. This CDR3 region has 12 residues. CDR3 region: CSVAPGTETQYF. The CDR3 nucleotides read TGCAGCGTTGCTCCAGGGACAGAGACCCAGTACTTC.